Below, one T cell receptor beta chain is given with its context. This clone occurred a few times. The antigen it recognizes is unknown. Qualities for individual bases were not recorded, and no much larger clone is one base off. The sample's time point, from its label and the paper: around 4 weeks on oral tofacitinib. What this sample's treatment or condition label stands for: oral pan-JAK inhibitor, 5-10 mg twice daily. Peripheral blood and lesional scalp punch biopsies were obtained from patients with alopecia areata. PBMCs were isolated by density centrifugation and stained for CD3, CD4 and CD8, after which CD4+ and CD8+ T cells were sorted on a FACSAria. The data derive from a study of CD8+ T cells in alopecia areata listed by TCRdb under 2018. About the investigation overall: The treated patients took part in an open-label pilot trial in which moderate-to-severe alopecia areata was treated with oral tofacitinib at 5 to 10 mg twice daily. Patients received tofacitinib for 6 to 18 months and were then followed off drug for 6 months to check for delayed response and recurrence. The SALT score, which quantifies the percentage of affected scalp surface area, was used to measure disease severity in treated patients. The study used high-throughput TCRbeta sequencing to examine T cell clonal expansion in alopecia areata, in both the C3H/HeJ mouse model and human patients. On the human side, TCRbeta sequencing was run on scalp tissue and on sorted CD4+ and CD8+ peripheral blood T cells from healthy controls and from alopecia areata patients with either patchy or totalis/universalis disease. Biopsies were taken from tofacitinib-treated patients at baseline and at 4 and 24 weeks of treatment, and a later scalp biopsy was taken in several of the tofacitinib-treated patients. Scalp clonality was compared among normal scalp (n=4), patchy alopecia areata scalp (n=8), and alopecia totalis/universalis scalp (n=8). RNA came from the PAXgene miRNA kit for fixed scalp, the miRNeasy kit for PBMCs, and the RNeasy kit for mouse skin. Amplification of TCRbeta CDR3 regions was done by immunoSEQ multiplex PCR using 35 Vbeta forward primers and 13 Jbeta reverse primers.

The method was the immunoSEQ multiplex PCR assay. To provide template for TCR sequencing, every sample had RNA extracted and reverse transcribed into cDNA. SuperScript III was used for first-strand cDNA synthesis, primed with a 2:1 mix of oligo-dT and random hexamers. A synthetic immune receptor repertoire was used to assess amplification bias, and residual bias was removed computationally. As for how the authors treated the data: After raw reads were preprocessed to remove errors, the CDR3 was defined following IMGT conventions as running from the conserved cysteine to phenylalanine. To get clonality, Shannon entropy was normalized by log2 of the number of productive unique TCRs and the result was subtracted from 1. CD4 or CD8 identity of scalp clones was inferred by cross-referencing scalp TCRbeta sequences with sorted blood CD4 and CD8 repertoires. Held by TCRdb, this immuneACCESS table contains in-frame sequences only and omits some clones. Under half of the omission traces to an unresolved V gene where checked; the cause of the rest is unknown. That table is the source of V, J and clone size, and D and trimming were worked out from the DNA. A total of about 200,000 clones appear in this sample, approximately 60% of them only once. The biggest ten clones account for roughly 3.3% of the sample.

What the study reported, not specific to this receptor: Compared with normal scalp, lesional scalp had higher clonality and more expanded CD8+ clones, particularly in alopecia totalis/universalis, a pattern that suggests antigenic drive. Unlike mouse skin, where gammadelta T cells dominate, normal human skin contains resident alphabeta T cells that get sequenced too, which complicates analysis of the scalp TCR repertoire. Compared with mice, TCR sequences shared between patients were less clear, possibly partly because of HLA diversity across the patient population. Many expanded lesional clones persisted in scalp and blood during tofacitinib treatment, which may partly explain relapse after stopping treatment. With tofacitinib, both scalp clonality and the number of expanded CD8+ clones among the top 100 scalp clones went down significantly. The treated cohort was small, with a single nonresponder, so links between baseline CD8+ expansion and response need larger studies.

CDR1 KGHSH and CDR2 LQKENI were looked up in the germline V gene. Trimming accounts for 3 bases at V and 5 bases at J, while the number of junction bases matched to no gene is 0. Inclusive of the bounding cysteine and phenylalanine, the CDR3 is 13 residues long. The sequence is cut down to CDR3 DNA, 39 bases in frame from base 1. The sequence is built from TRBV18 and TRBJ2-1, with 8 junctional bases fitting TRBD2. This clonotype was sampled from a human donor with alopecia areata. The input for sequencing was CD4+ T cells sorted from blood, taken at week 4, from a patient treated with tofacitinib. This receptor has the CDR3 CASSPGRDNEQFF. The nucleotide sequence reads TGTGCCAGCTCACCCGGGAGGGACAATGAGCAGTTCTTC.